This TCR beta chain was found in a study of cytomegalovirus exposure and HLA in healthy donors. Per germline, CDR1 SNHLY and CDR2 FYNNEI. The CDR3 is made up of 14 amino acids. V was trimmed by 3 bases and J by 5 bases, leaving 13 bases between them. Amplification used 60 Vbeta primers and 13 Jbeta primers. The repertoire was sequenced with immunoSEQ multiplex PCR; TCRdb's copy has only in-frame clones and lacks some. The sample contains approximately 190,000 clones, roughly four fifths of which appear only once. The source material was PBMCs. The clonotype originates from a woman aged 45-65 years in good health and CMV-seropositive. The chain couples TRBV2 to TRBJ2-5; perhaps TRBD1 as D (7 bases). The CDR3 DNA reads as TGTGCCAGCAGTGAGCAGGGGGGCCAGGAGACCCAGTACTTC. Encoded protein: CASSEQGGQETQYF.